The clone carrying this T cell receptor (beta chain) was detected a few times. Its antigen is still unknown. This specimen belongs to a study of identical twins. The study's findings and limits: Out-of-frame beta sequences exhibited a weaker degree of excess twin sharing. The more abundant beta clonotypes in cord blood had fewer insertions, and memory repertoires did not show this. Out-of-frame TCR alpha sharing observed in monozygotic twins exceeded model estimates.

MiXCR was run by TCRdb on the 5' RACE reads, yielding one entry per CDR3 protein. The table records around 960,000 distinct CDR3 sequences, approximately 13% of them present only once. The CDR3 spans 15 residues. Looked up from germline, CDR1 is LNHDA and CDR2 is SQIVND (reference sequence). V lost 8 bases and J lost 6; bases outside the gene matches: 13. These data also formed part of another study, on yellow fever vaccine responses in identical twins.

This TCR was sampled from a young woman in good health. Input material: PBMCs. The chain employs TRBV19 and TRBJ2-7; 10 nucleotides match TRBD1. CDR3: CASAPRDRGLREQYF. The CDR3 DNA reads as TGTGCCAGTGCCCCCCGGGACAGGGGCCTCCGCGAGCAGTACTTC.